This T cell receptor beta chain is from a study of T cells in Graves' hyperthyroidism and ophthalmopathy. Study observations and caveats: Blood also carried most thyroid clonotypes expanded above 0.001. Ophthalmopathy, as predicted by the model, came a median about seven months after the prediction.

This CDR3 is 11 amino acids long. Germline lookup yields CDR1 SGHNT and CDR2 YYREEE (reference sequence). On this clonotype itself: Its antigen is unidentified. One junction end does not reproduce the germline sequence, and a read error may be involved.

Amplification targeted TCR beta CDR3 regions from RNA transcripts. Using the HTBI primer set, a first-round RT-PCR was run on the TCR CDR3. MiXCR was run by TCRdb on the multiplex PCR reads, yielding one entry per CDR3 protein. The table includes 600,000 or so distinct CDR3 sequences, 46% detected once. Patients aged 18 to 65 had newly diagnosed hyperthyroidism that had lasted under 2 months. The clonotype originates from a woman between 18 and 30 years old with Graves' hyperthyroidism. Sequencing was done on a sample of peripheral blood or thyroid tissue (not recorded which). J is TRBJ2-6 and V is TRBV5-4, with D unresolved. The CDR3 here is CASSLLRTEAF. Written as DNA, the CDR3 is TGTGCCAGCAGCTTGTTAAGGACCGAAGCTTTC.